Included here is one T cell receptor beta chain sequence, with context. The target of this receptor is not known. No per-base quality is available; no much larger clone lies one base away. This sample is drawn from a study of shared clonotypes between healthy human individuals (dated by TCRdb to between 2020 and 2021). With regard to the full study: Two women and a few men aged 18 to 49 years were included in the cohort. To increase sequencing depth and limit assay-specific biases, TCR repertoire library preparation and sequencing were carried out by different laboratories using diverse techniques. Blood TCR repertoires of a handful of healthy adults were deeply sequenced to estimate repertoire size and the extent of clonotype sharing between individuals. For each donor, CD4 naive and CD4 memory were each given three plates, CD8 naive was given two plates, and CD8 memory was given one plate. Each donor's leukapheresis produced roughly between roughly 0.85 and 9 billion PBMCs.

Using the deep immunoSEQ assay, TCR CDR3 regions were amplified from genomic DNA by multiplex PCR. For each cell subset, the extracted genomic DNA was distributed evenly across all wells of several immunoSEQ 96-well plates, and each plate served as one replicate. Each replicate PCR for sorted subsets received 200 ng genomic DNA, equal to 30,000 or so T cell genomes. Purified libraries were measured with a Qubit 3.0 fluorometer, size-checked on a Bioanalyzer 2100, and measured again with the KAPA Library Quantification kit. Every immunoSEQ 96-well plate was sequenced on a separate single-read 150-cycle Illumina NextSeq 550 flow cell. The study's processing was this. Because the immunoSEQ output included only junctional sequences and no quality scores, the filtering could not be the same as the filtering used for full-length reads. To assign V/J genes and CDR3, sequences were annotated using PyIR, a Python wrapper for IgBLAST v1.9, with IMGT germline references. Reads were filtered out if the reads had weak V/J assignments (E-value above 1e-6), no CDR3, stop codons, out-of-frame junctions, or ambiguous translated residues. A V3J clonotype was defined by an identical inferred V gene, J gene, and CDR3 amino acid sequence. Percentage overlap between repertoires was computed as shared unique clonotypes divided by the size of the smaller repertoire. Three approaches were used to assess repertoire richness: RTK rarefaction, the Chao1 estimator, and Recon v2.1 estimates of unobserved clonotypes. Generation probabilities for all TCRbeta clonotypes obtained by the gDNA method from several donors were computed using OLGA. TCRdb carries this immuneACCESS record with in-frame sequences only. Its versions omit some clonotypes, under half of them owing to an unresolved V gene in the studies checked, with the rest unexplained. Clone size and the V and J calls come from that table; the DNA yielded D and trimming. The sample table holds about 2 million clones, of which around 96% were seen once. Around 1% of the sample goes to the ten largest clones.

The investigation overall reported the following: Sampling was restricted to blood, and TCR repertoires in tissues likely differ from the TCR repertoires found in blood. Larger estimated clonotype richness was generally found for naive subsets than for memory subsets. The genetic and exposure-history diversity represented was limited by the small number of donors. Higher generation probabilities were observed for clonotypes shared by all four sorted-subset donors than for non-shared clonotypes. When a handful of donors were compared, the shared fraction of clonotypes was around 4.6% for naive CD4, around 4% for naive CD8, 2.3% for memory CD4, and roughly 0.43% for memory CD8. Rarefaction of sorted-subset datasets indicated incomplete sequencing despite the large sequencing depth. Pairwise subsampling indicated that sequencing depth was expected to affect the degree of clonotype sharing among donors.

CD8 naive samples were CD45RO-negative cells positively selected for CCR7, giving a CD45RA+CCR7+ population that excluded TemRA cells. Donors were healthy HIV-negative adults with no recently reported acute infections or vaccinations. Only Caucasian adults living in Nashville, Tennessee, USA were represented among the donors. Blood was collected by leukapheresis, and PBMCs were isolated by Ficoll-Histopaque density gradient centrifugation and then cryopreserved in liquid nitrogen vapor phase. Analytical flow cytometry was used to check the purity and quantity of every magnetically sorted T cell population. Genomic DNA was isolated from every sorted fraction and measured by UV absorbance on a Nanodrop 2000c. Taken from the germline V gene (reference sequence), the CDR1 and CDR2 loops are LNHDA and SQIVND. The junction shows trimming of 1 base on V and 0 bases on J, plus 7 bases between the germline ends. From the cysteine up to the phenylalanine, the CDR3 has a length of 15 residues. Solely the CDR3 DNA is kept, with 45 bases framed from the first base.

The receptor was derived from a man aged 18 to 29 in good health. This sequence uses TRBV19 and TRBJ2-1, with the D gene uncertain. Sequencing was done on a sample of naive CD8+ T cells sorted from blood. In light of the paper, this sample's cell subset or site label describes: CD45RA+CCR7+. The CDR3 region: CASSIAAYSYNEQFF. The nucleotides read TGTGCCAGTAGTATAGCAGCTTACTCCTACAATGAGCAGTTCTTC.